These 22 T cell receptor beta chains originate from one sample sequenced in a study of cytomegalovirus exposure and HLA in healthy donors. PCR involved 60 Vbeta and 13 Jbeta primers. Method: immunoSEQ multiplex PCR; TCRdb's copy keeps in-frame clones and lacks some. Of approximately 120,000 clones in the sample, 60% to 75% were seen once. Sequencing was done on a sample of PBMCs. These receptors came from a woman in her forties or fifties in good health and CMV-seropositive.

This chain joins TRBV5-1 and TRBJ1-2; TRBD1 matches 7 bases. CDR1 is SGHRS, CDR2 YFSETQ, per germline. This CDR3 spans 13 amino acids. V dropped 5 bases and J dropped 8; count of bases not matched to a gene: 9. This chain's CDR3 is CASSPRDREGYTF. The CDR3 nucleotides read TGCGCCAGCAGTCCCCGAGACAGGGAGGGCTACACCTTC.

V usage is TRBV5-1 and J usage is TRBJ1-1; D gene ambiguous. The CDR3 sequence is 15 residues long. V lost 6 bases and J 1 base, leaving 16 bases between the germline ends. Germline values: CDR1 SGHRS, CDR2 YFSETQ. Here the CDR3 reads CASKNTGGTNTEAFF. CDR3 sequence (DNA): TGCGCCAGCAAGAATACTGGAGGTACGAACACTGAAGCTTTCTTT.

CDR3 sequence (DNA): TGCGCCAGCAGCTTGGACAGGGCGGGCACAGATACGCAGTATTTT. Amino acids: CASSLDRAGTDTQYF. This sequence joins TRBV5-1 and TRBJ2-3, with a tentative D call TRBD1 (6 bases). The V end was cut by 0 bases, the J end by 1 base, with 9 bases between. CDR1 is SGHRS and CDR2 is YFSETQ in the germline V gene. This CDR3 comprises 15 residues.

To note about this clone: Its ends do not fully match the called genes, so a read error is possible. The chain couples TRBV20-1 to TRBJ2-3; 8 bases map to TRBD1. The CDR3 consists of 11 residues. Germline-derived CDR1 and CDR2 are DFQATT and SNEGSKA (reference sequence). The CDR3 DNA reads TGCAGTGCCCAGACAGGGGATATGCAGTATTTT. It is translated as CSAQTGDMQYF.

This chain uses TRBV18 with TRBJ2-1; 10 bases fit TRBD2. The germline V gene has CDR1 KGHSH and CDR2 LQKENI. Trimming cost V 2 bases and J 6 bases; bases outside gene matches: 4. This CDR3 comprises 15 residues. This CDR3 is CASSPVLAGSNEQFF. DNA for the CDR3: TGTGCCAGCTCACCAGTACTAGCGGGGAGCAATGAGCAGTTCTTC.

The rearrangement joins TRBV5-3 to TRBJ1-6; D not certain. TRBV5-3 is an ORF; its function is uncertain. There are 18 residues in the CDR3. With 4 bases removed from V and 5 bases from J, the gap between germline ends came to 22 bases. The CDR3 DNA reads as TGTGCCAGAAGCGAAGCTCGTGAGGTGAGGCCGAATAATTCACCCCTCCACTTT. Translating gives CARSEAREVRPNNSPLHF.

This sequence joins TRBV2 and TRBJ1-6, with unresolved D. Germline V gene sequence: CDR1 SNHLY, CDR2 FYNNEI. The CDR3 length is 13 residues. Trimming pared 2 bases from V and 7 bases from J, leaving 6 bases between. CDR3 sequence (DNA): TGTGCCAGCAGTGAATCTCCGAATTCACCCCTCCACTTT. This codes for CASSESPNSPLHF. The full variable domain, rest sourced from reference TRBV2 and TRBJ1-6, is EPEVTQTPSHQVTQMGQEVILRCVPISNHLYFYWYRQILGQKVEFLVSFYNNEISEKSEIFDDQFSVERPDGSNFTLKIRSTKLEDSAMYFCASSESPNSPLHFGNGTRLTVT.

This clone was seen more than once but under ten times. The rearrangement uses TRBV30 and TRBJ1-2, with D possibly matching TRBD1 (6 bases). The CDR3 extends over 12 amino acids. CDR1 and CDR2 (germline): GTSNPN, SVGIG (reference sequence). V was cut by 5 bases and J by 6 bases, with 13 bases left in between. The CDR3 DNA follows: TGTGCCTGGCGGGGGGCGGGTAATGGCTACACCTTC. This translates into CAWRGAGNGYTF.

The rearrangement joins TRBV7-9 to TRBJ2-1, with D unresolved. The germline gives CDR1 SEHNR, CDR2 FQNEAQ (reference sequence). Between the trimmed V and J ends, which lost 1 base and 0 bases, there was a span of 7 bases. The CDR3 loop spans 15 amino acids. CDR3 DNA sequence: TGTGCCAGCAGCTTAGACTACTCCTCCTACAATGAGCAGTTCTTC. Its translation: CASSLDYSSYNEQFF. Full variable domain (rest looked up from reference TRBV7-9 and TRBJ2-1): DTGVSQNPRHKITKRGQNVTFRCDPISEHNRLYWYRQTLGQGPEFLTYFQNEAQLEKSRLLSDRFSAERPKGSFSTLEIQRTEQGDSAMYLCASSLDYSSYNEQFFGPGTRLTVL.

Comments on this clone: The junction departs from germline at one end; a sequencing error may be responsible. The V and J genes are TRBV28 and TRBJ2-7; D gene ambiguous. The CDR3 covers 11 residues. Looked up from germline, CDR1 is MDHEN and CDR2 is SYDVKM. The CDR3: CANSLSYEQYF. For the CDR3, the DNA is TGTGCCAACAGTCTCTCCTACGAGCAGTACTTC. Full variable domain (outside the CDR3, taken from reference TRBV28 and TRBJ2-7): DVKVTQSSRYLVKRTGEKVFLECVQDMDHENMFWYRQDPGLGLRLIYFSYDVKMKEKGDIPEGYSVSREKKERFSLILESASTNQTSMYLCANSLSYEQYFGPGTRLTVT.

The CDR3 is CASSQGHKISYEQYF. DNA of the CDR3: TGTGCCAGCAGCCAGGGACACAAAATCTCCTACGAGCAGTACTTC. V usage is TRBV5-6 and J usage is TRBJ2-7, with D possibly TRBD1 on 6 matching bases. The CDR3 has 15 residues. V lost 4 bases, J lost 0 bases, and 14 bases lay in between. Looked up from germline, CDR1 is SGHDT and CDR2 is YYEEEE.

V and J are TRBV9 and TRBJ1-2; no clear D. Per germline, CDR1 SGDLS and CDR2 YYNGEE. V was cut by 6 bases and J by 3 bases, with 12 bases left in between. This CDR3 is built from 13 residues. Written as DNA, the CDR3 is TGTGCCAGCACCCGAGGGCTAGACTATGGCTACACCTTC. This codes for CASTRGLDYGYTF.

V usage is TRBV28 and J usage is TRBJ1-2, with 7 bases that match TRBD1. The V gene end was trimmed by 8 bases and the J gene end by 5 bases; junction bases not matched to a gene: 11. CDR1 is MDHEN, CDR2 SYDVKM, per germline. This CDR3 has 14 amino acids. This chain's CDR3 is CASRRGQIRYGYTF. The CDR3 nucleotides read TGTGCCAGCCGTAGGGGACAGATTAGGTATGGCTACACCTTC.

The chain carries TRBV9 and TRBJ2-1; 10 nucleotides agree with TRBD1. In germline, CDR1 is SGDLS, CDR2 YYNGEE. There are 14 residues in the CDR3. After removal of 0 bases from V and 8 bases from J, the junction contained 2 bases not matched to a gene. This CDR3 is CASSVVGTGDEQFF. The CDR3 DNA follows: TGTGCCAGCAGCGTAGTTGGGACAGGGGATGAGCAGTTCTTC.

Only a few counts were recorded for this clone. The chain links TRBV9 to TRBJ2-5; 7 nucleotides line up with TRBD2. This CDR3 region has 15 residues. CDR1 and CDR2 (germline): SGDLS, YYNGEE. The trim removed 4 bases at V and 4 bases at J, leaving 10 bases unmatched. The CDR3 sequence is CASSPGLGFRETQYF. In DNA form, the CDR3 reads TGTGCCAGCAGCCCAGGACTAGGTTTTCGAGAGACCCAGTACTTC.

The gene calls are TRBV7-9 and TRBJ2-7; TRBD2 is a possible D gene (6 bases). The germline V and J ends were trimmed by 5 bases and 2 bases, with 16 bases remaining between them. The CDR3 consists of 15 residues. The germline V gene has CDR1 SEHNR and CDR2 FQNEAQ (reference sequence). Here the CDR3 DNA reads TGTGCCAGCAGCCCAGAACGGGACTTAACCTACGAGCAGTACTTC. It yields the protein CASSPERDLTYEQYF.

In its sample, this clone was seen a few times. The genes are TRBV10-1 and TRBJ1-4; 8 bases are a match to TRBD1. With 5 bases clipped from V and 7 bases from J, the junction kept 6 bases outside the gene matches. The CDR3 runs to 14 residues. Per germline, CDR1 WNHNN and CDR2 SYGVQD (reference sequence). CDR3 amino acids: CASSPGGAGEKLFF. The CDR3 DNA reads TGCGCCAGCAGTCCAGGGGGCGCCGGTGAAAAACTGTTTTTT.

This chain connects TRBV6-5 to TRBJ1-2, with D possibly TRBD1 on 6 matching bases. V was shortened by 6 bases and J by 6 bases, with 17 bases between the two germline ends. Germline CDR1 is MNHEY and CDR2 is SVGAGI. There are 14 residues in the CDR3. In DNA form, the CDR3 reads TGTGCCAGCAGCCGTGCTGGACAGAACCATGGCTACACCTTC. This sequence encodes CASSRAGQNHGYTF.

This chain links TRBV5-3 with TRBJ1-5; 8 bases map to TRBD1. TRBV5-3 counts as an open reading frame of uncertain function. The CDR3 contains 15 residues. V trimming: 4 bases; J trimming: 3 bases; junction bases outside the gene matches: 6. Written as DNA, the CDR3 is TGTGCCAGAAGCACCTCGGACAGGGTCAATCAGCCCCAGCATTTT. Translating gives CARSTSDRVNQPQHF.

This sequence joins TRBV10-3 and TRBJ2-5, with D maybe TRBD2 (6 bases). Germline V gene sequence: CDR1 ENHRY, CDR2 SYGVKD. This CDR3 has 13 amino acids. V was trimmed by 4 bases and J by 3 bases, leaving 9 bases between them. CDR3 in amino acids: CAISGDWEETQYF. In DNA, the CDR3 is TGTGCCATCAGTGGGGACTGGGAAGAGACCCAGTACTTC.

The chain combines TRBV7-9 with TRBJ2-1; TRBD1 aligns across 7 bases. Germline CDR1 reads SEHNR; CDR2 reads FQNEAQ (reference sequence). The CDR3 runs 13 residues. Unmatched junction bases numbered 9, after V lost 11 bases and J lost 5 bases. DNA of the CDR3: TGTGCCCACGACAGGGAGAATCACAATGAGCAGTTCTTC. Translating it yields CAHDRENHNEQFF.

The chain is built from TRBV10-3 and TRBJ1-2; TRBD1 aligns across 8 bases. After removal of 4 bases from V and 2 bases from J, the junction contained 3 bases not matched to a gene. Germline loops: CDR1 ENHRY, CDR2 SYGVKD. This CDR3 is built from 14 residues. Here the CDR3 reads CAISADRENYGYTF. CDR3 in DNA: TGTGCCATCAGTGCGGACAGGGAGAACTATGGCTACACCTTC.